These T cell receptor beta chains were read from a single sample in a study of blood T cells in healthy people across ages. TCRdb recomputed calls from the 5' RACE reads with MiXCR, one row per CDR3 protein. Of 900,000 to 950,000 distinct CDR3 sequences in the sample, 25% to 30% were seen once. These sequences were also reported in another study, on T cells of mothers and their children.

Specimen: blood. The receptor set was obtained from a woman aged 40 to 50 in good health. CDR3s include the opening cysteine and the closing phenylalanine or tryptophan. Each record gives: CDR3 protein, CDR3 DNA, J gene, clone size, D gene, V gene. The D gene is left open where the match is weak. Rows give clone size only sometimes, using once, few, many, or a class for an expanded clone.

CDR3 protein: CASSHVGTGGPYEQYF; CDR3 DNA: TGTGCCAGCAGCCATGTCGGGACAGGGGGGCCCTACGAGCAGTACTTC; J gene: TRBJ2-7; clone size: few; D gene: TRBD1; V gene: TRBV3-1
CDR3 protein: CAISELQEQFF; CDR3 DNA: TGTGCCATCAGTGAACTCCAAGAGCAGTTCTTC; J gene: TRBJ2-1; clone size: many; D gene: -; V gene: TRBV10-3
CDR3 protein: CASSKEGDGNTIYF; CDR3 DNA: TGTGCCAGCAGCAAAGAGGGCGATGGAAACACCATATATTTT; J gene: TRBJ1-3; clone size: -; D gene: -; V gene: TRBV21-1
CDR3 protein: CASSFKGAGNSLLHF; CDR3 DNA: TGTGCCAGCAGTTTCAAGGGGGCTGGAAATTCACTCCTCCACTTT; J gene: TRBJ1-6; clone size: -; D gene: TRBD1; V gene: TRBV12-3/TRBV12-4
CDR3 protein: CSVAESSYERYF; CDR3 DNA: TGCAGCGTGGCGGAAAGCTCCTACGAGCGGTACTTC; J gene: TRBJ2-7; clone size: -; D gene: -; V gene: TRBV29-1
CDR3 protein: CASRTTSGGLNEQFF; CDR3 DNA: TGTGCCAGCAGAACGACTAGCGGGGGGTTAAATGAGCAGTTCTTC; J gene: TRBJ2-1; clone size: -; D gene: TRBD2; V gene: TRBV12-3/TRBV12-4
CDR3 protein: CASSGNGRLAAFF; CDR3 DNA: TGTGCCAGCAGCGGAAACGGGAGACTTGCGGCTTTCTTT; J gene: TRBJ1-1; clone size: -; D gene: -; V gene: TRBV5-4
CDR3 protein: CASSEDRYNEQFF; CDR3 DNA: TGTGCCAGCAGTGAAGACAGGTACAATGAGCAGTTCTTC; J gene: TRBJ2-1; clone size: -; D gene: -; V gene: TRBV2
CDR3 protein: CAGSYGDRALYGYTF; CDR3 DNA: TGTGCCGGCAGTTACGGGGACAGGGCTCTCTATGGCTACACCTTC; J gene: TRBJ1-2; clone size: few; D gene: TRBD1; V gene: TRBV6-5
CDR3 protein: CASSSSRGSTEAFF; CDR3 DNA: TGTGCCAGCAGCTCCTCGCGGGGTAGCACTGAAGCTTTCTTT; J gene: TRBJ1-1; clone size: -; D gene: -; V gene: TRBV3-1
CDR3 protein: CASSERTGTEYEQYF; CDR3 DNA: TGTGCCAGCAGCGAAAGAACCGGGACAGAATACGAGCAGTACTTC; J gene: TRBJ2-7; clone size: many; D gene: TRBD1; V gene: TRBV9
CDR3 protein: CASRSGAGGAYEQYF; CDR3 DNA: TGTGCCAGCAGGTCCGGGGCGGGGGGGGCCTACGAGCAGTACTTC; J gene: TRBJ2-7; clone size: few; D gene: TRBD2; V gene: TRBV12-3/TRBV12-4
CDR3 protein: CASSSSMGETQYF; CDR3 DNA: TGTGCCAGCTCATCCTCAATGGGAGAGACCCAGTACTTC; J gene: TRBJ2-5; clone size: few; D gene: -; V gene: TRBV18
CDR3 protein: CASSSDTKNIQYF; CDR3 DNA: TGTGCCAGCAGTTCGGATACCAAAAACATTCAGTACTTC; J gene: TRBJ2-4; clone size: -; D gene: -; V gene: TRBV14
CDR3 protein: CASQRVGGTEAFF; CDR3 DNA: TGCGCCTCGCAAAGGGTCGGAGGTACTGAAGCTTTCTTT; J gene: TRBJ1-1; clone size: -; D gene: -; V gene: TRBV4-1
CDR3 protein: CASRERQGEGYTF; CDR3 DNA: TGTGCCAGCAGAGAAAGACAGGGCGAAGGCTACACCTTC; J gene: TRBJ1-2; clone size: -; D gene: TRBD1; V gene: TRBV6-1
CDR3 protein: CASSNYQGSNEQYF; CDR3 DNA: TGTGCCAGCAGTAATTACCAGGGGTCGAACGAGCAGTACTTC; J gene: TRBJ2-7; clone size: -; D gene: -; V gene: TRBV28
CDR3 protein: CASRVGGGSNQPQHF; CDR3 DNA: TGTGCCAGCAGAGTGGGGGGAGGCTCGAATCAGCCCCAGCATTTT; J gene: TRBJ1-5; clone size: few; D gene: -; V gene: TRBV12-3/TRBV12-4
CDR3 protein: CASREDFSTDTQYF; CDR3 DNA: TGTGCCAGCAGAGAGGACTTTAGCACAGATACGCAGTATTTT; J gene: TRBJ2-3; clone size: few; D gene: -; V gene: TRBV6-1